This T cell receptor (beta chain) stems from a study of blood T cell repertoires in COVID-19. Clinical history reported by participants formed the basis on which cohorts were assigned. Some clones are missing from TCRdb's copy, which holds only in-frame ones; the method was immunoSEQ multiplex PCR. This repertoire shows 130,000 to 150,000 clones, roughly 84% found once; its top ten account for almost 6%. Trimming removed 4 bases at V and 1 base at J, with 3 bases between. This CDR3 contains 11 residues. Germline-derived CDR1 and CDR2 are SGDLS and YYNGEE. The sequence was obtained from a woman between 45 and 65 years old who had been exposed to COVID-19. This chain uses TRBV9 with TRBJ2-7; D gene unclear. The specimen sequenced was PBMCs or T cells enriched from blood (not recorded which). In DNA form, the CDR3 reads TGTGCCAGCAGCCAATCCTACGAGCAGTACTTC. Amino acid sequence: CASSQSYEQYF.